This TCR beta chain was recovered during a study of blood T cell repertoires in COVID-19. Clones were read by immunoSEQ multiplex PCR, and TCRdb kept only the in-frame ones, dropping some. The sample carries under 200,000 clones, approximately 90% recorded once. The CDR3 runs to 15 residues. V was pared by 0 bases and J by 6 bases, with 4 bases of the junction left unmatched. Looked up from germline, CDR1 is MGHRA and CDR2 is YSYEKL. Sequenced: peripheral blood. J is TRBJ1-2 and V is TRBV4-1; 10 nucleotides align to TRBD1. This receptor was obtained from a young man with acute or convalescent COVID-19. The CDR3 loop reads CASSQEQGQGNGYTF. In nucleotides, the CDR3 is TGCGCCAGCAGCCAAGAGCAGGGACAGGGGAATGGCTACACCTTC.